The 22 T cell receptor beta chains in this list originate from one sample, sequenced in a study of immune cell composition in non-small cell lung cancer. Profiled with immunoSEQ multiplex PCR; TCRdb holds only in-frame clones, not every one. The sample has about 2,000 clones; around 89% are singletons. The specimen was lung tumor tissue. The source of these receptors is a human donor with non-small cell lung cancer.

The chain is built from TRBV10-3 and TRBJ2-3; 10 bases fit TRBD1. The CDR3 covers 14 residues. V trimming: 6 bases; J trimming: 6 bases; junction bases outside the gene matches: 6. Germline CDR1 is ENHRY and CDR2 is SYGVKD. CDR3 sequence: CAIRTGGAADTQYF. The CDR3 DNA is TGTGCCATCAGGACAGGGGGCGCAGCGGATACGCAGTATTTT.

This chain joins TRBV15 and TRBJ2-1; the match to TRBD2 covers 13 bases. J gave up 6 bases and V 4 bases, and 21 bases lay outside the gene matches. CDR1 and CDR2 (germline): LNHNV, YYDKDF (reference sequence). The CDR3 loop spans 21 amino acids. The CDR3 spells CATSTDPGTSGTGWGGNEQFF. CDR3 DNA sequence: TGTGCCACCAGCACAGACCCCGGGACTAGCGGGACAGGTTGGGGAGGCAATGAGCAGTTCTTC.

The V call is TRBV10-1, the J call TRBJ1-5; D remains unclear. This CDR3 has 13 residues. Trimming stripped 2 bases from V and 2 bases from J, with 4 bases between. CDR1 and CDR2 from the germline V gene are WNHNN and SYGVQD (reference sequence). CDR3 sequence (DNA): TGCGCCAGCAGTGAGCAGGGCAATCAGCCCCAGCATTTT. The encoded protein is CASSEQGNQPQHF.

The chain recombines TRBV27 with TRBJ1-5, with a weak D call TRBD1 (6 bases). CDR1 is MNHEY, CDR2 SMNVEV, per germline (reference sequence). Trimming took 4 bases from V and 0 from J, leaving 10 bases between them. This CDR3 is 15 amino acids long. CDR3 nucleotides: TGTGCCAGCAGTTACCGGACAGATAGCAATCAGCCCCAGCATTTT. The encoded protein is CASSYRTDSNQPQHF.

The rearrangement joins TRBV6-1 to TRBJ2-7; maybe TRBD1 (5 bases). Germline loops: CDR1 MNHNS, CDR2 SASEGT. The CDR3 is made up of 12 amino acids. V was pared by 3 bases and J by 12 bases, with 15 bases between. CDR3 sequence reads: CASSEYTGNGYF. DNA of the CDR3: TGTGCCAGCAGTGAGTACACAGGAAACGGGTACTTC.

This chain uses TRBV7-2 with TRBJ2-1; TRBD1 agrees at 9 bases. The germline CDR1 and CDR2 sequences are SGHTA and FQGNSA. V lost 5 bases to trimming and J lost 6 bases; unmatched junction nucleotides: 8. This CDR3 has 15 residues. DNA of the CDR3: TGTGCCAGCAGCGGCCTCGGGACAGGGAGCAATGAGCAGTTCTTC. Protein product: CASSGLGTGSNEQFF.

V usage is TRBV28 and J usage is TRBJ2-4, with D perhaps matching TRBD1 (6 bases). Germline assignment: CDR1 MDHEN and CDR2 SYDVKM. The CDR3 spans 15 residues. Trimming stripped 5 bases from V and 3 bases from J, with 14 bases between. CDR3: CASSDPGQYKNIQYF. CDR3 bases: TGTGCCAGCAGTGATCCAGGACAGTACAAAAACATTCAGTACTTC.

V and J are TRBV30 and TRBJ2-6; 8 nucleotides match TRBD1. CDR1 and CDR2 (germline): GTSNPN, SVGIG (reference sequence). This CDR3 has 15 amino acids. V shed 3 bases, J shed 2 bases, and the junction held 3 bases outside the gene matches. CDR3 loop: CAWSDRGPGANVLTF. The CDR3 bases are TGTGCCTGGAGCGACAGGGGTCCTGGGGCCAACGTCCTGACTTTC.

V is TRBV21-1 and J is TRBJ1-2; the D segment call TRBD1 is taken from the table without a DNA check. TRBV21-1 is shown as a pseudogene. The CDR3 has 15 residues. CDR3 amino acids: CASSSDRGSVYGYTF. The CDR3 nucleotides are TGTGCCAGCAGCTCTGACAGGGGAAGTGTCTATGGCTACACCTTC.

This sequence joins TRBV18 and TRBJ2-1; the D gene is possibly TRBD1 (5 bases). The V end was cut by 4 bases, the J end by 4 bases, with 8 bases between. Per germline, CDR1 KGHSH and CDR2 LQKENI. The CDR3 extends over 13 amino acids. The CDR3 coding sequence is TGTGCCAGCTCACTGGGGCGTTACAATGAGCAGTTCTTC. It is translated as CASSLGRYNEQFF.

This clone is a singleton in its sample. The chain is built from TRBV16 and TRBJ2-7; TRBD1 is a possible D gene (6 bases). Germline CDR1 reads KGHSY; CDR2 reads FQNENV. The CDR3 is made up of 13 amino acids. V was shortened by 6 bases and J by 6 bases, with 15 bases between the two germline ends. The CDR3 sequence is CASSQKQGLEQYF. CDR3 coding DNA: TGTGCCAGCAGTCAGAAACAGGGCCTCGAGCAGTACTTC.

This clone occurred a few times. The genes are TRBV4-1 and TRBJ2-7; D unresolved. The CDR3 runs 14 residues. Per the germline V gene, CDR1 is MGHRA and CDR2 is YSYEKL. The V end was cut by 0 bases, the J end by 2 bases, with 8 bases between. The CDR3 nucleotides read TGCGCCAGCAGCCAAGATCCCACAACCTACGAGCAGTACTTC. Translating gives CASSQDPTTYEQYF.

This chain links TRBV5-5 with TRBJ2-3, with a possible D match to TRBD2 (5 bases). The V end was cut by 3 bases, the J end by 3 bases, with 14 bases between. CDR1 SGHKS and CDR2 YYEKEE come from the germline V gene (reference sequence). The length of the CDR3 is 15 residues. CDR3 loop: CASSSFGERTDTQYF. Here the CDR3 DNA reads TGTGCCAGCAGCTCATTTGGGGAGAGGACAGATACGCAGTATTTT.

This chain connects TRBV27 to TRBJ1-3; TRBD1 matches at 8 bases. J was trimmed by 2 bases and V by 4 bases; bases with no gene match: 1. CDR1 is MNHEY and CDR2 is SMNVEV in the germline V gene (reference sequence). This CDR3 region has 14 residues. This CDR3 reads CASSSTGAGNTIYF. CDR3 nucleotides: TGTGCCAGCAGTTCGACAGGGGCTGGAAACACCATATATTTT.

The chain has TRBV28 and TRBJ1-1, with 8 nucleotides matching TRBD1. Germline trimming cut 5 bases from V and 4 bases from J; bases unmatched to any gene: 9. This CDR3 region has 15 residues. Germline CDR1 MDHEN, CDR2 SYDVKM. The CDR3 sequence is CASSGLTGGGTEAFF. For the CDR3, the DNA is TGTGCCAGCAGTGGATTAACAGGGGGTGGCACTGAAGCTTTCTTT.

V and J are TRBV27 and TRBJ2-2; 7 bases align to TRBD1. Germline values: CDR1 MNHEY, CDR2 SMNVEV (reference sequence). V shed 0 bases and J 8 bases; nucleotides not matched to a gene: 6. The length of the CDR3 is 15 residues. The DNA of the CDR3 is TGTGCCAGCAGTTTATCTGGACAGGCCACAGGGGAGCTGTTTTTT. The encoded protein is CASSLSGQATGELFF.

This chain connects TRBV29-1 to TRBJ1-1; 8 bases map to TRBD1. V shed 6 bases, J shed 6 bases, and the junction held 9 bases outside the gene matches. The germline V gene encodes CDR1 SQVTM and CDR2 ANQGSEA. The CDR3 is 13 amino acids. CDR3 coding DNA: TGCAGCGTCGCAAACAGGGGGGCGGCTGAAGCTTTCTTT. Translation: CSVANRGAAEAFF.

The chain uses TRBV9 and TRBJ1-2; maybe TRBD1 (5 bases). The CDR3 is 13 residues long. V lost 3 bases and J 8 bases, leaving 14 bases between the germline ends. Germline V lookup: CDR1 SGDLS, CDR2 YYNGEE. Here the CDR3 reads CASSAPGGAGYTF. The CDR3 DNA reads TGTGCCAGCAGCGCCCCCGGCGGGGCCGGCTACACCTTC.

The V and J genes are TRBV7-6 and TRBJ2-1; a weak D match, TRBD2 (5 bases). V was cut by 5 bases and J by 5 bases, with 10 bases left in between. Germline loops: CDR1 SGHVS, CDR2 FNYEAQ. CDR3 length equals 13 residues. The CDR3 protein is CASSAGENNEQFF. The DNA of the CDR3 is TGTGCCAGCAGCGCCGGGGAGAACAATGAGCAGTTCTTC.

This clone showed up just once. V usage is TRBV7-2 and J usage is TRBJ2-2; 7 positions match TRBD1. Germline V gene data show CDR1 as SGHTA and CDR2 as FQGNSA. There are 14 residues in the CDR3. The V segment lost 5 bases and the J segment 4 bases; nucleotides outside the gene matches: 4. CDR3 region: CASSPQGVTGELFF. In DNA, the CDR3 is TGTGCCAGCAGCCCTCAGGGGGTCACCGGGGAGCTGTTTTTT. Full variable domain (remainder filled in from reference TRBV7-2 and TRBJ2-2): GAGVSQSPSNKVTEKGKDVELRCDPISGHTALYWYRQSLGQGLEFLIYFQGNSAPDKSGLPSDRFSAERTGGSVSTLTIQRTQQEDSAVYLCASSPQGVTGELFFGEGSRLTVL.

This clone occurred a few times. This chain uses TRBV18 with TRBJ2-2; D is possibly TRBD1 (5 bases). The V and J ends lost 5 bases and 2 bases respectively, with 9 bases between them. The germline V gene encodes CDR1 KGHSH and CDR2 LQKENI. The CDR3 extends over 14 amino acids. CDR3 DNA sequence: TGTGCCAGCTCAGAACAGGATAACACCGGGGAGCTGTTTTTT. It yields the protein CASSEQDNTGELFF.

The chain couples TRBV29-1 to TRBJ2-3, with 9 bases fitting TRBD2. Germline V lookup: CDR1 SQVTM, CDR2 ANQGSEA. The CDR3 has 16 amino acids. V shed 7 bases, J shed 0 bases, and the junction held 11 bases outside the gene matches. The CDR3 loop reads CSAHPTSGGSTDTQYF. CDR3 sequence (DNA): TGCAGCGCGCACCCGACTAGCGGAGGTAGCACAGATACGCAGTATTTT.